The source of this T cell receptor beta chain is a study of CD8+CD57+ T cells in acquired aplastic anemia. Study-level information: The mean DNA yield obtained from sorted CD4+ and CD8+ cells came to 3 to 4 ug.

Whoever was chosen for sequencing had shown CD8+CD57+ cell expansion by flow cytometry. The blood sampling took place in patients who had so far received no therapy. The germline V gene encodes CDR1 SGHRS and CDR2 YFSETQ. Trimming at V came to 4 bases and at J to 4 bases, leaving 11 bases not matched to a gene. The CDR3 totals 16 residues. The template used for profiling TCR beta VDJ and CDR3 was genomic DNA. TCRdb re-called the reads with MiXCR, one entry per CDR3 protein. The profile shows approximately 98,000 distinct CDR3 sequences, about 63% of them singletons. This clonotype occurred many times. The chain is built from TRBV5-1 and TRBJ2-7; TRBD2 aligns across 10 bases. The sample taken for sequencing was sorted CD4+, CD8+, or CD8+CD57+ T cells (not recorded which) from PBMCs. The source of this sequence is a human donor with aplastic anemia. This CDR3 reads CASSRRAGGRAYEQYF. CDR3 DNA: TGCGCCAGCAGCCGACGAGCGGGGGGGAGGGCGTACGAGCAGTACTTC.